The rows below give T cell receptor beta chains drawn from one sample of a study of blood T cell repertoires in COVID-19. The assay was immunoSEQ multiplex PCR, and TCRdb's table has in-frame clones only and misses some. The table has 200,000 to 250,000 clones, approximately 90% seen once. The sequenced sample consisted of PBMCs or T cells enriched from blood (not recorded which). All receptors derive from a young woman in a cohort exposed to, infected with or recovered from COVID-19 (not recorded which). The CDR3 runs from the conserved cysteine through the conserved F or W. D genes are given only for firm matches. Size is stated for part of the rows, as once, few or many counts, or as a class when the clone is expanded.

V: TRBV7-9; size: NA; J: TRBJ2-7; D: NA; CDR3: CASRGLGFEQYF; DNA: TGTGCCAGTCGAGGATTAGGCTTCGAGCAGTACTTC
V: TRBV27; size: NA; J: TRBJ2-1; D: NA; CDR3: CASSSSGGNEQFF; DNA: TGTGCCAGCAGTTCTTCCGGGGGAAATGAGCAGTTCTTC
V: TRBV11-2; size: NA; J: TRBJ2-7; D: NA; CDR3: CASSQPRVYEQYF; DNA: TGTGCCAGCAGCCAGCCCAGGGTCTACGAGCAGTACTTC
V: TRBV5-1; size: NA; J: TRBJ1-5; D: TRBD1; CDR3: CASSLGTGGNQPQHF; DNA: TGCGCCAGCAGCTTGGGCACAGGGGGCAATCAGCCCCAGCATTTT
V: TRBV14; size: NA; J: TRBJ2-2; D: TRBD2; CDR3: CASSLTSGDTGELFF; DNA: TGTGCCAGCAGCCTGACTAGCGGAGACACCGGGGAGCTGTTTTTT
V: TRBV19; size: NA; J: TRBJ2-3; D: NA; CDR3: CASSPGDTSTDTQYF; DNA: TGTGCCAGTAGTCCCGGGGACACTAGCACAGATACGCAGTATTTT
V: TRBV5-4; size: NA; J: TRBJ2-5; D: NA; CDR3: CASSSGKETQYF; DNA: TGTGCCAGCAGTTCAGGGAAAGAGACCCAGTACTTC
V: TRBV4-1; size: NA; J: TRBJ1-4; D: NA; CDR3: CASSHPSGRGGEKLFF; DNA: TGCGCCAGCAGCCACCCTTCGGGCAGGGGCGGTGAAAAACTGTTTTTT
V: TRBV19; size: once; J: TRBJ2-5; D: NA; CDR3: CASSPYSRTRGTQYF; DNA: TGTGCCAGTAGTCCTTATAGTAGGACTCGGGGGACCCAGTACTTC
V: TRBV14; size: NA; J: TRBJ1-2; D: NA; CDR3: CASSPQIGGGNYTF; DNA: TGTGCCAGCAGCCCTCAGATCGGCGGGGGCAACTACACCTTC
V: TRBV5-8; size: NA; J: TRBJ2-5; D: TRBD1; CDR3: CASSLGQAVGETQYF; DNA: TGTGCCAGCAGCCTGGGACAGGCGGTGGGGGAGACCCAGTACTTC
V: TRBV7-3; size: NA; J: TRBJ1-1; D: NA; CDR3: CASSLTGGTEAFF; DNA: TGTGCCAGCAGCTTGACTGGGGGGACTGAAGCTTTCTTT
V: TRBV7-9; size: NA; J: TRBJ1-2; D: NA; CDR3: CASRRGPNYGYTF; DNA: TGTGCCAGCCGACGTGGGCCTAACTATGGCTACACCTTC
V: TRBV18; size: NA; J: TRBJ1-5; D: NA; CDR3: CASSPGTAGGNQPQHF; DNA: TGTGCCAGCTCACCGGGCACTGCGGGGGGCAATCAGCCCCAGCATTTT
V: TRBV7-3; size: NA; J: TRBJ1-3; D: NA; CDR3: CASSPQGRENTIYF; DNA: TGTGCCAGCAGCCCACAGGGCAGGGAGAACACCATATATTTT
V: TRBV4-1; size: NA; J: TRBJ2-1; D: TRBD2; CDR3: CASSRTSGGLGEQFF; DNA: TGCGCCAGCAGCCGCACTAGCGGGGGGTTGGGGGAGCAGTTCTTC
V: TRBV7-6; size: NA; J: TRBJ2-1; D: TRBD2; CDR3: CASSSAGGGYNEQFF; DNA: TGTGCCAGCAGCTCCGCGGGGGGCGGATACAATGAGCAGTTCTTC
V: TRBV28; size: NA; J: TRBJ1-4; D: TRBD1; CDR3: CASNLQGAGEKLFF; DNA: TGTGCCAGCAACCTACAGGGGGCGGGGGAAAAACTGTTTTTT
V: TRBV11-3; size: NA; J: TRBJ2-7; D: NA; CDR3: CASSIGGPGTYEQYF; DNA: TGTGCCAGCAGCATTGGGGGCCCGGGAACCTACGAGCAGTACTTC
V: TRBV19; size: NA; J: TRBJ2-1; D: TRBD2; CDR3: CASSHTSGIVNEQFF; DNA: TGTGCCAGTAGTCATACTAGCGGGATTGTGAATGAGCAGTTCTTC
V: TRBV24-1; size: NA; J: TRBJ1-2; D: NA; CDR3: CATSDSGGGNELYGYTF; DNA: TGTGCCACCAGTGATTCCGGGGGGGGGAATGAACTCTATGGCTACACCTTC
V: TRBV9; size: NA; J: TRBJ2-1; D: TRBD2; CDR3: CASSAGLAINEQFF; DNA: TGTGCCAGCAGCGCTGGACTAGCCATCAATGAGCAGTTCTTC
V: TRBV2; size: NA; J: TRBJ1-5; D: TRBD1; CDR3: CASSLTGGAGQPQHF; DNA: TGTGCCAGCAGCCTGACAGGGGGCGCAGGACAGCCCCAGCATTTT
V: TRBV3-1/TRBV3-2; size: once; J: TRBJ2-7; D: TRBD1; CDR3: CASSRAGQGASYEQYF; DNA: TGTGCCAGCAGCCGAGCGGGACAGGGAGCCTCCTACGAGCAGTACTTC
V: TRBV18; size: NA; J: TRBJ1-1; D: NA; CDR3: CASSPPGGGYTEAFF; DNA: TGTGCCAGCTCACCACCTGGTGGGGGCTACACTGAAGCTTTCTTT
V: TRBV11-2; size: NA; J: TRBJ1-1; D: NA; CDR3: CASSSSGQSSGTEAFF; DNA: TGTGCCAGCAGCTCATCGGGTCAGTCGTCTGGCACTGAAGCTTTCTTT